Listed below are T cell receptor beta chains from one sample, sequenced in a study of blood T cell repertoires in COVID-19. Method: immunoSEQ multiplex PCR; TCRdb's copy keeps in-frame clones and lacks some. The sample lists 29,000 or so clones, 89% occurring once. The sequencing input was peripheral blood. These receptors were taken from a human donor in a cohort sampled during active COVID-19. CDR3s include the opening cysteine and the closing phenylalanine or tryptophan. D genes are given only for firm matches. Size is omitted from some rows. Given values are once, few, many or a class for expanded clones.

clone size	V gene	J gene	D gene	CDR3 DNA	CDR3 protein
-	TRBV9	TRBJ2-7	-	TGTGCCAGCAGCGTAGGGCCAGGGGGGTACGAGCAGTACTTC	CASSVGPGGYEQYF
-	TRBV7-3	TRBJ2-2	TRBD2	TGTGCCAGCAGCTCAGCTAGCGGGGGTGCCGGGGAGCTGTTTTTT	CASSSASGGAGELFF
-	TRBV5-5	TRBJ2-4	TRBD1	TGTGCCAGCAGCTTGGGGGGCAGGGGGCTGTACATTCAGTACTTC	CASSLGGRGLYIQYF
few	TRBV18	TRBJ2-2	-	TGTGCCAGTCACCCATCCACCGGTGGCACCGGGGAGCTGTTTTTT	CASHPSTGGTGELFF
-	TRBV7-6	TRBJ2-1	TRBD2	TGTGCCAGCAGCTTTGCGGGGGGGGCCTACAATGAGCAGTTCTTC	CASSFAGGAYNEQFF
-	TRBV7-2	TRBJ1-6	TRBD1	TGTGCCAGCAGCCTAAAGCCCCTCTTAGGACAGGCCTATAATTCACCCCTCCACTTT	CASSLKPLLGQAYNSPLHF
-	TRBV28	TRBJ1-6	TRBD1	TGTGCCAGCAGTTCACAGGGGAACAGTTCACCCCTCCACTTT	CASSSQGNSSPLHF
-	TRBV28	TRBJ1-2	TRBD1	TGTGCCAGCAGTCCCCCAGGGGGGACTAACTATGGCTACACCTTC	CASSPPGGTNYGYTF
-	TRBV7-2	TRBJ2-7	-	TGTGCCAGCAGCTCTCCCCGCCACCCGGGACTCCCAGCCTACGAGCAGTACTTC	CASSSPRHPGLPAYEQYF
-	TRBV19	TRBJ2-2	-	TGTGCCAGTAGCTACACCCGGGCCGGGGAGCTGTTTTTT	CASSYTRAGELFF
-	TRBV7-9	TRBJ2-7	TRBD1	TGTGCCAGCAGCGGGGACAGCCGATCACTACTCTCCTACGAGCAGTACTTC	CASSGDSRSLLSYEQYF
once	TRBV7-8	TRBJ1-4	-	TGTGCCAGCGGCTCTCGTGAAAAACTGTTTTTT	CASGSREKLFF
-	TRBV18	TRBJ1-2	-	TGTGCCAGCTCACCACCACAACGCAGGGGCTACACCTTC	CASSPPQRRGYTF
-	TRBV12-3/TRBV12-4	TRBJ2-5	TRBD2	TGTGCCAGCCGGGGGGGCTCAGAGACCCAGTACTTC	CASRGGSETQYF
-	TRBV6-5	TRBJ1-2	-	TGTGCCAGCAGTTCCCAGGGATTCTATGGCTACACCTTC	CASSSQGFYGYTF
-	TRBV19	TRBJ1-6	TRBD1	TGTGCCAGTAGTATAGACAGGGGGCTATCACCCCTCCACTTT	CASSIDRGLSPLHF
-	TRBV7-9	TRBJ2-7	-	TGTGCCAGCAGCTTGATCGGACAGAGCTACGAGCAGTACTTC	CASSLIGQSYEQYF
-	TRBV9	TRBJ2-1	-	TGTGCCAGCAGCGAGGACGGGACTCCGGGGAATGAGCAGTTCTTC	CASSEDGTPGNEQFF
few	TRBV18	TRBJ2-7	TRBD1	TGTGCCAGCTCACCCCTGCCGGGACAGGGTTTTGGGGGCGAGCAGTACTTC	CASSPLPGQGFGGEQYF
-	TRBV5-5	TRBJ1-2	TRBD1	TGTGCCAGCAACATAGACAGGGTTTTTGGTGGCTACACCTTC	CASNIDRVFGGYTF
-	TRBV21-1	TRBJ1-4	-	TGTGCCAGCATCGGACAGGGCGGAAATGAAAAACTGTTTTTT	CASIGQGGNEKLFF
-	TRBV5-1	TRBJ2-3	TRBD2	TGCGCCAGCAGCTTGTTTCTCCAGGGAGGGACAGATACGCAGTATTTT	CASSLFLQGGTDTQYF
few	TRBV5-1	TRBJ1-5	-	TGCGCCAGCAGCTTTGGAGGTCCTGATCAGCCCCAGCATTTT	CASSFGGPDQPQHF
once	TRBV10-3	TRBJ1-1	TRBD1	TGTGCCATCAGTGAGAGTTTAGCCCAGGGGGCGAAAGCCATGAACACTGAAGCTTTCTTT	CAISESLAQGAKAMNTEAFF
few	TRBV5-1	TRBJ1-1	TRBD1	TGCGCCAGCAGCACGGGACAGGGGGCTTCCGAAGCTTTCTTT	CASSTGQGASEAFF
-	TRBV7-8	TRBJ2-1	TRBD1	TGTGCCAGCAGCTTGGGACAGGGAACGGGGAATGAGCAGTTCTTC	CASSLGQGTGNEQFF
few	TRBV3-1/TRBV3-2	TRBJ2-5	-	TGTGCCAGCAGCCAAGCTAGAGCTGACCAAGAGACCCAGTACTTC	CASSQARADQETQYF
once	TRBV27	TRBJ2-3	-	TGTGCCAGCAGTTTAGGCCGGGGCACAGATACGCAGTATTTT	CASSLGRGTDTQYF
-	TRBV7-9	TRBJ1-1	TRBD1	TGTGCCAGCAGCCCTACCGACAGGGGGCGGACTGAAGCTTTCTTT	CASSPTDRGRTEAFF
-	TRBV14	TRBJ2-7	-	TGTGCCAGCAGCCAAGGGGGGACACAGAGAACCTTC	CASSQGGTQRTF
-	TRBV6-2/TRBV6-3	TRBJ2-4	-	TGTGCCAGCAGTTATCCCCCGGGGGGCGCAATTGGAATTCAGTACTTC	CASSYPPGGAIGIQYF
-	TRBV28	TRBJ2-7	TRBD1	TGTGCCAGCAGCCCAGCCGGGACAGGGATCACCTACGAGCAGTACTTC	CASSPAGTGITYEQYF
-	TRBV27	TRBJ1-5	-	TGTGCCAGCAGTTTGACACACCTTTGGCCCCAGCATTTT	CASSLTHLWPQHF
-	TRBV6-6	TRBJ2-7	TRBD1	TGTGCCAGCAGTTTCGGGACAGCTCCCTACGAGCAGTACTTC	CASSFGTAPYEQYF
-	TRBV9	TRBJ1-1	-	TGTGCCAGCAGCGTAGGCGCAGGCGACACTGAAGCTTTCTTT	CASSVGAGDTEAFF
-	TRBV12-5	TRBJ2-5	TRBD2	TGTGCTAGTGGTTTAACTAGCGGGGCCCGTTTTAATGGGACCCAGTACTTC	CASGLTSGARFNGTQYF
-	TRBV5-4	TRBJ2-3	-	TGTGCCAGCAGCTTACGGGATACGCAGTATTTT	CASSLRDTQYF
-	TRBV6-5	TRBJ2-7	TRBD2	TGTGCCAGCAGTACCGGGACTAGCGGGGTCGAGCAGTACTTC	CASSTGTSGVEQYF
-	TRBV18	TRBJ2-1	TRBD2	TGTGCCAGCTCACCCGTGAATAGCGGGGGCGCCAGCTCCTACAATGAGCAGTTCTTC	CASSPVNSGGASSYNEQFF
-	TRBV28	TRBJ1-3	-	TGTGCCAGCAGTCTCCGGGAGCCAAACACCATATATTTT	CASSLREPNTIYF
-	TRBV5-1	TRBJ1-2	TRBD1	TGCGCCAGCAGCTTAACAGGGACAGACGGCTACACCTTC	CASSLTGTDGYTF
once	TRBV19	TRBJ2-7	TRBD2	TGTGCCAGTAGTAACCTGACTAGCGACGAGCAGTACTTC	CASSNLTSDEQYF
-	TRBV15	TRBJ1-5	-	TGTGCCACCAGTAGAGGGTTCCAGGGGCAGCCCCAGCATTTT	CATSRGFQGQPQHF
-	TRBV11-3	TRBJ2-5	-	TGTGCCAGCAGCTACTCCGCGGGGGAGACCCAGTACTTC	CASSYSAGETQYF
-	TRBV11-2	TRBJ1-6	-	TGTGCCAGCAGCTCCACAGAAAAGGCCCTCCACTTT	CASSSTEKALHF
-	TRBV6-2/TRBV6-3	TRBJ1-5	-	TGTGCCAGCAGTTACGGGGCACAGGGACCCTATCAGCCCCAGCATTTT	CASSYGAQGPYQPQHF
-	TRBV6-2/TRBV6-3	TRBJ2-1	TRBD2	TGTGCCAGCAGTTTGACTAGCGGGGGGCTTTACAATGAGCAGTTCTTC	CASSLTSGGLYNEQFF
-	TRBV7-2	TRBJ2-1	-	TGTGCCAGCAGCTTAGACCGGGGCTCCTACAATGAGCAGTTCTTC	CASSLDRGSYNEQFF
-	TRBV19	TRBJ2-7	-	TGTGCCAGTAGTATGACTAGTTTGTACGAGCAGTACTTC	CASSMTSLYEQYF
-	TRBV27	TRBJ2-5	TRBD2	TGTGCCAGCAGTTCTGGGACTAGCGGGGGGCGGGGAGAGACCCAGTACTTC	CASSSGTSGGRGETQYF
-	TRBV5-1	TRBJ2-7	TRBD1	TGCGCCAGCAGCGCGGACCCCGGGACAGGGGGTTACGAGCAGTACTTC	CASSADPGTGGYEQYF
-	TRBV6-5	TRBJ2-3	-	TGTGCCAGTAGCCCCGGCAGCCTTACGCAGTATTTT	CASSPGSLTQYF
few	TRBV6-2/TRBV6-3	TRBJ2-2	-	TGTGCCAGCAGTTTCGTTATTACGAACACCGGGGAGCTGTTTTTT	CASSFVITNTGELFF
-	TRBV4-2	TRBJ2-5	-	TGTGCCAGCAGCCAAGATCGACTTCCCCAAGAGACCCAGTACTTC	CASSQDRLPQETQYF
-	TRBV28	TRBJ1-1	-	TGTGCCAGCAGTTTCGACCCAAAGGGGACTGAAGCTTTCTTT	CASSFDPKGTEAFF
-	TRBV28	TRBJ1-2	-	TGTGCCACCAATGATAGACAGGTGATTCATTTCTATGGCTACACCTTC	CATNDRQVIHFYGYTF
-	TRBV7-2	TRBJ2-7	TRBD2	TGTGCCAGCAGCTTTAGCGGGGACTCCTACGAGCAGTACTTC	CASSFSGDSYEQYF